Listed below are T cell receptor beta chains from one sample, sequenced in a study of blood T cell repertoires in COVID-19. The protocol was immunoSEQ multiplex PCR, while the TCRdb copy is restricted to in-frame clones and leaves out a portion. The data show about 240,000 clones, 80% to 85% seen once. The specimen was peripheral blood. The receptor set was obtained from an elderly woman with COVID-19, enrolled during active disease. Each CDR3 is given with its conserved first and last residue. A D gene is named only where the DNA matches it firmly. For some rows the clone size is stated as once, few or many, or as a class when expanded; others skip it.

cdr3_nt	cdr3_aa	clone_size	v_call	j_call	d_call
TGTGCCAGCTCCATTTCTAATAAGAACACTGAAGCTTTCTTT	CASSISNKNTEAFF	.	TRBV18	TRBJ1-1	.
TGCGCCAGCCTAAGGTTAGCGGGGAACTACAATGAGCAGTTCTTC	CASLRLAGNYNEQFF	.	TRBV5-1	TRBJ2-1	TRBD2
TGCAGCGTTGATCCGGGGGTCGGGGAGACCCAGTACTTC	CSVDPGVGETQYF	.	TRBV29-1	TRBJ2-5	.
TGTGCCACCAGGTCCCGCCAAACGGGATCTAATGAAAAACTGTTTTTT	CATRSRQTGSNEKLFF	.	TRBV15	TRBJ1-4	.
TGTGCCAGCAGCTTAGGAGGGACTAGTAGCGCCTACGAGCAGTACTTC	CASSLGGTSSAYEQYF	once	TRBV7-2	TRBJ2-7	TRBD2
TGTGCCATCAGTCCCGGGACTAGCGGGAGTGGGAGGGAGACCCAGTACTTC	CAISPGTSGSGRETQYF	.	TRBV10-3	TRBJ2-5	TRBD2
TGTGCCAGCAGTTCACCCGGGACAGGGCTTGGCTACACCTTC	CASSSPGTGLGYTF	few	TRBV28	TRBJ1-2	TRBD1
TGTGCCAGCAGCTTAGCGCAGGGGTATGGCTATGGCTACACCTTC	CASSLAQGYGYGYTF	.	TRBV7-9	TRBJ1-2	.
TGTGCCAGTAGTTTACAGAGAGACGAAGCTTTCTTT	CASSLQRDEAFF	few	TRBV19	TRBJ1-1	.
TGTGCCAGTACCCCCGGCGGCCAGTACTATGGCTACACCTTC	CASTPGGQYYGYTF	.	TRBV19	TRBJ1-2	.
TGCAGTGCTGGCGGCGGGACTGAAGCTTTCTTT	CSAGGGTEAFF	few	TRBV20-1	TRBJ1-1	.
TGTGCCAGCAGTTTTCCCCCCACTGGGGGGGGACTAGCGGGAGAAGAGCAGTACTTC	CASSFPPTGGGLAGEEQYF	.	TRBV28	TRBJ2-7	TRBD2
TGTGCCAGCAGCCGATGGACAGGAGGGGCCTACGAGCAGTACTTC	CASSRWTGGAYEQYF	.	TRBV3-1/TRBV3-2	TRBJ2-7	.
TGTGCCAGCTCACCAAGGCGAGGGAACACTGAAGCTTTCTTT	CASSPRRGNTEAFF	few	TRBV18	TRBJ1-1	.
TGCAGCGGCCGGGTAGGGGCAGGGAACACTGAAGCTTTCTTT	CSGRVGAGNTEAFF	.	TRBV29-1	TRBJ1-1	.
TGTGCCAGCAGCCAACAACGCGACCCCCGGGCTGGAAACACCATATATTTT	CASSQQRDPRAGNTIYF	.	TRBV7-6	TRBJ1-3	.
TGCAGCGTTGAGGGACAGGGGGCCGAGAAGCAGTTCTTC	CSVEGQGAEKQFF	.	TRBV29-1	TRBJ2-1	TRBD1
TGCAGTGCTAGTAGGGACAGGGGATTGGGGGAGCTGTTTTTT	CSASRDRGLGELFF	.	TRBV20-1	TRBJ2-2	TRBD1
TGCGCCAGCAGCTTAGGGACAGGGGTTGAAAAACTGTTTTTT	CASSLGTGVEKLFF	few	TRBV5-1	TRBJ1-4	TRBD1
TGTGCCAGCAGCATCGGGGGACAGACAACGATTGAAAAACTGTTTTTT	CASSIGGQTTIEKLFF	.	TRBV5-5	TRBJ1-4	TRBD1
TGTGCCAGCAGCCCGAGGGGGGGTTCACCCCTCCACTTT	CASSPRGGSPLHF	.	TRBV11-1	TRBJ1-6	.
TGTGCCAGCAGCTTAAGGACTAACACTGAAGCTTTCTTT	CASSLRTNTEAFF	.	TRBV7-8	TRBJ1-1	.
TGTGCCAGCAGATCGCAGGGGCCCACTCACTATGGCTACACCTTC	CASRSQGPTHYGYTF	.	TRBV28	TRBJ1-2	.
TGTGCCAGCAGTCCCCAGCGGGGAACCACCTACGAGCAGTACTTC	CASSPQRGTTYEQYF	.	TRBV27	TRBJ2-7	TRBD2
TGTGCCAGCAGCCCGCAGGCGGGGGGGCTCATGGATACGCAGTATTTT	CASSPQAGGLMDTQYF	.	TRBV6-4	TRBJ2-3	TRBD2
TGTGCCAGCAGCTCGTCTAGCGGGGGGGCCTACAATGAGCAGTTCTTC	CASSSSSGGAYNEQFF	.	TRBV7-9	TRBJ2-1	TRBD2
TGTGCCACCAGCAGTGTGACAGGGGGAATAAATTCACCCCTCCACTTT	CATSSVTGGINSPLHF	once	TRBV15	TRBJ1-6	TRBD1
TGTGCCAGCAGCTCAGGCGGGACCGCGTGGACCCAGTACTTC	CASSSGGTAWTQYF	.	TRBV9	TRBJ2-5	.
TGTGCCATCAGATCTGGTGAGGTGGACAATCAGCCCCAGCATTTT	CAIRSGEVDNQPQHF	few	TRBV10-3	TRBJ1-5	.
TGCGCCAGCAGCTTGCCCCAGGAGGGCTCCTATAATTCACCCCTCCACTTT	CASSLPQEGSYNSPLHF	.	TRBV5-1	TRBJ1-6	.
TGTGCCAGCAGTTTAAGGGGGACCTATGGCTACACCTTC	CASSLRGTYGYTF	once	TRBV12-3/TRBV12-4	TRBJ1-2	.
TGCGCCAGCACCTCCCAAGGGACAGGGGTCGTCGAGCAGTACTTC	CASTSQGTGVVEQYF	.	TRBV5-1	TRBJ2-7	TRBD1
TGTGCCAGCAGCTTCACGGGAGGGCCAGGGGAGACCCAGTACTTC	CASSFTGGPGETQYF	.	TRBV7-3	TRBJ2-5	TRBD2
TGTGCCAGCAGAACGGACAGGGCTGGCTACACCTTC	CASRTDRAGYTF	.	TRBV6-5	TRBJ1-2	TRBD1
TGTGCCAGCTTTAGGACAGCTTCCACCACCTATGGCTACACCTTC	CASFRTASTTYGYTF	.	TRBV6-5	TRBJ1-2	.
TGTGCCAGCAGCTCATCTTTAGCGGGTGGGCAAGAGACCCAGTACTTC	CASSSSLAGGQETQYF	once	TRBV3-1/TRBV3-2	TRBJ2-5	TRBD2
TGTGCCAGCAGCTTAGGGACTAGCGGGAGAGATACGCAGTATTTT	CASSLGTSGRDTQYF	.	TRBV7-2	TRBJ2-3	TRBD2
TGTGCCAGCTCACCACCGAGTAGGGGGTCCTACGAGCAGTACTTC	CASSPPSRGSYEQYF	.	TRBV18	TRBJ2-7	.
TGTGCCAGCAGCTTAAGAAGGCAGGGGAGTAGCTCCTATAATTCACCCCTCCACTTT	CASSLRRQGSSSYNSPLHF	.	TRBV7-2	TRBJ1-6	.
TGTGCCAGCAGGGTAACGAGAGGGAGCTCCTACGAGCAGTACTTC	CASRVTRGSSYEQYF	few	TRBV6-5	TRBJ2-7	.
TGTGCCAGCAGTGACACTAGCGGGAGGGCAGATACGCAGTATTTT	CASSDTSGRADTQYF	once	TRBV6-4	TRBJ2-3	TRBD2
TGTGCCAGCAGTCAACCGGGACAGAGCTACGAGCAGTACTTC	CASSQPGQSYEQYF	.	TRBV4-2	TRBJ2-7	TRBD1
TGCGCCAGCAGTCACCGGACTAGCGGGGGGGCACACCAAGAGACCCAGTACTTC	CASSHRTSGGAHQETQYF	once	TRBV4-1	TRBJ2-5	TRBD2
TGTGCCAGCAGCTTAAATTCAGATGGGACCCAGTACTTC	CASSLNSDGTQYF	.	TRBV11-3	TRBJ2-5	.
TGTGCCAGTAGTAGACAGCTGAACACCGGGGAGCTGTTTTTT	CASSRQLNTGELFF	.	TRBV19	TRBJ2-2	.
TGTGCCAGCAGGCGACAGGGCCTGGATGAAAAACTGTTTTTT	CASRRQGLDEKLFF	.	TRBV3-1/TRBV3-2	TRBJ1-4	TRBD1
TGTGCCAGGCTAGACAGTTTGATGAACACTGAAGCTTTCTTT	CARLDSLMNTEAFF	.	TRBV21-1	TRBJ1-1	.